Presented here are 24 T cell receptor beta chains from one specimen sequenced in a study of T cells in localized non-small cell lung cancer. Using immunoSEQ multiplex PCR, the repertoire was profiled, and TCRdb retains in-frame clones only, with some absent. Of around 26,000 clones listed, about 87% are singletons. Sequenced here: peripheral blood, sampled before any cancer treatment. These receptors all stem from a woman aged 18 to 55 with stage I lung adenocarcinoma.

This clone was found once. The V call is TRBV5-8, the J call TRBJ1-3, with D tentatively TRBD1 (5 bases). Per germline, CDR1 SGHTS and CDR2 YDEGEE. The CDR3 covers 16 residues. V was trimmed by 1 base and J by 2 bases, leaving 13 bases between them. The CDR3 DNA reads TGTGCCAGCAGCTTGACCCAGGGAGGGGCTGGAAACACCATATATTTT. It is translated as CASSLTQGGAGNTIYF.

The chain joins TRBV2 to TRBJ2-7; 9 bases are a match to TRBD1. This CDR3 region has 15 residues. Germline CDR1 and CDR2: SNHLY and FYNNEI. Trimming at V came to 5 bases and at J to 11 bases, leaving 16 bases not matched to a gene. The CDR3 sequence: CASSHTPQDRGWEYF. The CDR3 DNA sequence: TGTGCCAGCAGTCACACTCCCCAGGACAGGGGATGGGAGTACTTC.

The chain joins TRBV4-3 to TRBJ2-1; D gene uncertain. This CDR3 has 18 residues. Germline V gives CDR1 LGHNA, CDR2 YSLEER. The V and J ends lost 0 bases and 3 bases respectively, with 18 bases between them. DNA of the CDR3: TGCGCCAGCAGCCAAGATCTTTATAGGAATTCCCTCTACAATGAGCAGTTCTTC. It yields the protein CASSQDLYRNSLYNEQFF.

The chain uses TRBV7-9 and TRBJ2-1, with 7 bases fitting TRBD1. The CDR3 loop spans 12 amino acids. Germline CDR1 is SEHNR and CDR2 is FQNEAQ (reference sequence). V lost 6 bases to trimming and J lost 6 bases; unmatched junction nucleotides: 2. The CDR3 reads CASSSGGNEQFF. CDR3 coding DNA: TGTGCCAGCAGTTCAGGGGGCAATGAGCAGTTCTTC.

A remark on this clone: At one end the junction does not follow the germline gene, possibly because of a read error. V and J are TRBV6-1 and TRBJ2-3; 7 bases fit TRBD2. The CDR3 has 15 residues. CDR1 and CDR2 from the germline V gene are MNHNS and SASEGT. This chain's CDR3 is CANSVSSGGTDTQYF. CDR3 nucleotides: TGTGCCAACAGTGTATCTAGCGGAGGCACAGATACGCAGTATTTT.

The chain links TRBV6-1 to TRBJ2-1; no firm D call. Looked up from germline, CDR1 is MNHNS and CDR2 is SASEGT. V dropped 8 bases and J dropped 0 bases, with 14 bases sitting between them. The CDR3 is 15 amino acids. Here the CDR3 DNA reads TGTGCCAGCTCTCTAGGAATAAGCTCCTACAATGAGCAGTTCTTC. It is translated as CASSLGISSYNEQFF.

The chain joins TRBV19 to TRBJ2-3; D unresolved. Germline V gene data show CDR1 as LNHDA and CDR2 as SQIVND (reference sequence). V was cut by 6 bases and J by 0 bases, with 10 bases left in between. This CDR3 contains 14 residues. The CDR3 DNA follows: TGTGCCAGTAGGCCCACAGCTAGCACAGATACGCAGTATTTT. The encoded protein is CASRPTASTDTQYF.

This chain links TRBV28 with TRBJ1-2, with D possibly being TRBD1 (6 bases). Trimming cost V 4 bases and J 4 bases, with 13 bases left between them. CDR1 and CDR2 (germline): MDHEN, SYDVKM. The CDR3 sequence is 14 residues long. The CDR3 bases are TGTGCCAGCAGTTCCCACAGGGAACCCTATGGCTACACCTTC. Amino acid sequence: CASSSHREPYGYTF.

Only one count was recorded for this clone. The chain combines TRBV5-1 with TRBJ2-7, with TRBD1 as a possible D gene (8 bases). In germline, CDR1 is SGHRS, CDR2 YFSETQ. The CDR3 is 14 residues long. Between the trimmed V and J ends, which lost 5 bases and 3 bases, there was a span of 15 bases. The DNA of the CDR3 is TGCGCCAGCAGTTACAGGGGGGGTATCTACGAGCAGTACTTC. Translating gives CASSYRGGIYEQYF.

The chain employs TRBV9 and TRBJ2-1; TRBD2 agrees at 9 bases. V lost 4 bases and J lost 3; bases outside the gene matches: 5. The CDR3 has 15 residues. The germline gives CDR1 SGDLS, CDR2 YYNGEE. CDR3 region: CASSPNSGSYNEQFF. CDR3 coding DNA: TGTGCCAGCAGCCCTAATAGCGGGAGCTACAATGAGCAGTTCTTC.

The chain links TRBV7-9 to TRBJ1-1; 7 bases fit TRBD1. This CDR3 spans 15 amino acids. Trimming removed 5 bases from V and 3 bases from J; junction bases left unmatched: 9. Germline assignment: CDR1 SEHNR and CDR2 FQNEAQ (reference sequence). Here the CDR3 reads CASSAHKTGDTEAFF. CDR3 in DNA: TGTGCCAGCAGCGCCCACAAAACAGGGGACACTGAAGCTTTCTTT.

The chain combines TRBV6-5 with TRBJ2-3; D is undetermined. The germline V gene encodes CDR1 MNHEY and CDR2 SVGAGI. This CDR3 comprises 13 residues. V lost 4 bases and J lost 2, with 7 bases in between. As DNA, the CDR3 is TGTGCCAGCAGTTTAACAGACACAGATACGCAGTATTTT. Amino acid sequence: CASSLTDTDTQYF.

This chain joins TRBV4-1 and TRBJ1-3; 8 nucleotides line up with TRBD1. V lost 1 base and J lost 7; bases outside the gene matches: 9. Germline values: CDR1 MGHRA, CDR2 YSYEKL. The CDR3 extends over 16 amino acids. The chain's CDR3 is CASSQVNQGATNTIYF. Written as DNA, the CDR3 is TGCGCCAGCAGCCAAGTCAACCAGGGGGCTACGAACACCATATATTTT.

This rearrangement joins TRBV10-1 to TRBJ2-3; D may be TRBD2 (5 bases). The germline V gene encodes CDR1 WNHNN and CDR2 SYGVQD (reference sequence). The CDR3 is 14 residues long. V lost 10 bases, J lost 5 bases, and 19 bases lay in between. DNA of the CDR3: TGCGCCAACAGAGGATCATACCGGGGAGATACGCAGTATTTT. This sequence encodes CANRGSYRGDTQYF.

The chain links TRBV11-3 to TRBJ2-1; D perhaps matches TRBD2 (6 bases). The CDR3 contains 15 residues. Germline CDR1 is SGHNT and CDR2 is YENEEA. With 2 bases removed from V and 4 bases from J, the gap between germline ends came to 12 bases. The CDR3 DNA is TGTGCCAGCAGCTTACAGGGAGGCGTTTACAATGAGCAGTTCTTC. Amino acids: CASSLQGGVYNEQFF.

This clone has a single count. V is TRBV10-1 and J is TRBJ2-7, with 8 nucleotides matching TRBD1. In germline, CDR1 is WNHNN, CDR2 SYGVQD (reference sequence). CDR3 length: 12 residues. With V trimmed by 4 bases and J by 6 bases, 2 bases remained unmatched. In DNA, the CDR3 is TGCGCCAGCAGTGGACAGGGGTGCGAGCAGTACTTC. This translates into CASSGQGCEQYF.

CDR3 DNA: TGCGCCAGCAGCTGGGGCAGGGTCCCAGATACGCAGTATTTT. It yields the protein CASSWGRVPDTQYF. This rearrangement joins TRBV5-1 to TRBJ2-3; weak D call: TRBD1 (5 bases). The ends were cut back, 3 bases at V and 4 bases at J, with 12 bases in the middle. The CDR3 consists of 14 residues. Per the germline V gene, CDR1 is SGHRS and CDR2 is YFSETQ.

The CDR3, as DNA: TGTGCCAGCAGCTTTCGGGGTGGCTACAATGAGCAGTTCTTC. It specifies CASSFRGGYNEQFF. The chain carries TRBV7-3 and TRBJ2-1; D is perhaps TRBD2 (5 bases). The germline V gene encodes CDR1 SGHTA and CDR2 FQGTGA. V was shortened by 3 bases and J by 3 bases, with 9 bases between the two germline ends. This CDR3 is 14 amino acids long.

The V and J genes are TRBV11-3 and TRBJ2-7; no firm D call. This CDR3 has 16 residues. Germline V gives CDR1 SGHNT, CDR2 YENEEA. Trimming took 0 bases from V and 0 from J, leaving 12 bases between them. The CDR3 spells CASSLEGQALSYEQYF. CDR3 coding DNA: TGTGCCAGCAGCTTAGAGGGTCAGGCCCTCTCCTACGAGCAGTACTTC.

CDR3 residues: CASSLTRTGRSSYNEQFF. CDR3 nucleotides: TGTGCCAGCAGCTTAACGAGGACAGGCCGAAGCTCCTACAATGAGCAGTTCTTC. The rearrangement joins TRBV7-3 to TRBJ2-1; 7 bases line up with TRBD1. This CDR3 spans 18 amino acids. With 0 bases clipped from V and 0 bases from J, the junction kept 8 bases outside the gene matches. CDR1 is SGHTA, CDR2 FQGTGA, per germline.

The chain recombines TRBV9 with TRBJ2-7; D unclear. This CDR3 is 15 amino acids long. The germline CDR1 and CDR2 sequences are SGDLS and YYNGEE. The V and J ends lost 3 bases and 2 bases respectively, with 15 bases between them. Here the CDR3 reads CASSAGAAITYEQYF. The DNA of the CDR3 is TGTGCCAGCAGCGCCGGTGCCGCGATAACCTACGAGCAGTACTTC. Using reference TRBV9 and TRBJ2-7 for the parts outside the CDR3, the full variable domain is DSGVTQTPKHLITATGQRVTLRCSPRSGDLSVYWYQQSLDQGLQFLIQYYNGEERAKGNILERFSAQQFPDLHSELNLSSLELGDSALYFCASSAGAAITYEQYFGPGTRLTVT.

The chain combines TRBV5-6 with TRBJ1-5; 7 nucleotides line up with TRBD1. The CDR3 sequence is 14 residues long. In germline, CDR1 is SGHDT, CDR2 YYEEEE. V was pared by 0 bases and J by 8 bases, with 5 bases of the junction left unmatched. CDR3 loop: CASSLERDSKPQHF. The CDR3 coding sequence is TGTGCCAGCAGCTTGGAGAGGGACAGTAAGCCCCAGCATTTT.

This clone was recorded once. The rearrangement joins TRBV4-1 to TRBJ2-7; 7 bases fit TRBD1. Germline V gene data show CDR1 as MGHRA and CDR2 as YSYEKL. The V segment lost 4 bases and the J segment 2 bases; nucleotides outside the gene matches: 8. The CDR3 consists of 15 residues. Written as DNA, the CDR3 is TGCGCCAGCAGCCCCCGGGACAGAGGTACCTACGAGCAGTACTTC. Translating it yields CASSPRDRGTYEQYF.

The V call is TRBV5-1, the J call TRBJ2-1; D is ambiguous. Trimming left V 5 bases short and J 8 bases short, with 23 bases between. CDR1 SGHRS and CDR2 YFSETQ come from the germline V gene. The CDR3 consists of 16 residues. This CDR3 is CASSPSLGPVIYEQFF. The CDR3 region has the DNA TGCGCCAGCAGTCCTTCGTTGGGTCCCGTCATCTATGAGCAGTTCTTC.